This TCR beta chain was captured by sequencing in a study of Ad26.COV2.S vaccination and SARS-CoV-2 variants. Germline-derived CDR1 and CDR2 are ENHRY and SYGVKD. The ends lost 0 bases at V and 5 bases at J; junction bases unmatched: 7. CDR3 length: 17 amino acids. Clones were sequenced by immunoSEQ multiplex PCR, and TCRdb holds only the in-frame ones, with some missing. Among about 680,000 clones listed, roughly 90% were seen once. The treatment here: 15 to 20 received Ad26.COV2.S at low or high dose, single or two shots; roughly five received placebo; per-sample allocation not given. Repertoires come from day 63 after the first vaccine or placebo injection.

Sequenced material: peripheral blood, taken in a trial of Ad26.COV2.S vaccine versus placebo. The clonotype was recovered from a person between 18 and 65 years old who received the Ad26.COV2.S COVID-19 vaccine or a placebo. The rearrangement links TRBV10-3 to TRBJ2-1, with 10 bases matching TRBD2. The CDR3 sequence: CAISESVSGGLNNEQFF. CDR3 sequence (DNA): TGTGCCATCAGTGAGTCTGTTAGCGGGGGGCTAAACAATGAGCAGTTCTTC.